Sequencing of this TCR beta chain was carried out in a study of metastatic and nonmetastatic thyroid tumors. For the study at large: Thyroid patients, malignant and benign, had repertoires compared across blood and tumor or nodule tissue.

V dropped 2 bases and J dropped 6 bases, with 12 bases sitting between them. Per the germline V gene, CDR1 is PRHDT and CDR2 is FYEKMQ (reference sequence). CDR3 length equals 14 residues. Among the patients, none had received any treatment before thyroid surgery. This clone was detected many times. What it binds is unknown. Study-wide results and limits: Reported TCR beta diversity, measured in blood and tumor, was significantly higher for malignant thyroid tumors than for benign nodules.

Authors' methods: Construction of a distant-metastasis classifier for papillary thyroid cancer relied on CDR3 differences across clinicopathological groups. TCRdb re-called the PCR reads via MiXCR. The V and J calls and clone size are TCRdb's, not the authors'. This table has about 17,000 clones, roughly 15% appearing once. The chain links TRBV13 to TRBJ2-3; TRBD2 is a possible D gene (6 bases). This receptor was identified in a male donor with papillary thyroid cancer or a benign thyroid nodule (not recorded which). Some clones in this sample may be carry-over from other donors' samples. Sequenced sample: blood. CDR3 sequence (DNA): TGTGCCAGCAGCTTAAGCGGCCTAGCGGATACGCAGTATTTT. Translating it yields CASSLSGLADTQYF.